The 6 T cell receptor beta chains below come from one sample, sequenced in a study of blood T cell repertoires in COVID-19. Produced via immunoSEQ multiplex PCR; TCRdb's table is partial and in-frame only. The data show about 73,000 clones, roughly four fifths seen once. Sequencing input: peripheral blood. The origin of the receptors is a woman between 70 and 85 years old with acute or convalescent COVID-19.

The gene calls are TRBV7-9 and TRBJ2-7, with D perhaps TRBD1 (5 bases). Germline lookup yields CDR1 SEHNR and CDR2 FQNEAQ (reference sequence). Trimming cost V 3 bases and J 4 bases, with 13 bases left between them. This CDR3 has 14 amino acids. Here the CDR3 reads CASSLEWGAYEQYF. DNA for the CDR3: TGTGCCAGCAGCTTGGAATGGGGCGCTTACGAGCAGTACTTC.

This clone was picked up a small number of times. The CDR3 loop reads CATKDFAGSNQPQHF. DNA for the CDR3: TGTGCCACTAAAGACTTCGCTGGGAGCAATCAGCCCCAGCATTTT. The J gene is TRBJ1-5, the V gene TRBV19, with unresolved D. The germline CDR1 and CDR2 sequences are LNHDA and SQIVND (reference sequence). Trimming stripped 10 bases from V and 1 base from J, with 17 bases between. CDR3 length: 15 amino acids.

The chain employs TRBV6-5 and TRBJ1-2; D possibly corresponds to TRBD1 (6 bases). V dropped 5 bases and J dropped 8 bases, with 18 bases sitting between them. The CDR3 loop spans 14 amino acids. Germline CDR1 and CDR2: MNHEY and SVGAGI. CDR3 region: CASSPDRTQGGYTF. The CDR3 region has the DNA TGTGCCAGCAGTCCGGACAGAACCCAGGGAGGCTACACCTTC.

This clone was seen more than once but under ten times. The V and J genes are TRBV12-3 or TRBV12-4 and TRBJ2-7; 8 bases align to TRBD1. The CDR3 totals 13 residues. V gave up 6 bases and J gave up 5 bases; unmatched junction bases: 6. The CDR3 loop is CASRLGQGHEQYF. The DNA for the CDR3 is TGTGCCAGCAGACTCGGACAGGGCCACGAGCAGTACTTC.

The V gene is TRBV5-4, the J gene TRBJ2-7; D unclear. This CDR3 has 12 amino acids. Trimming cost V 1 base and J 7 bases, with 9 bases left between them. The germline V gene encodes CDR1 SGHNT and CDR2 YYREEE (reference sequence). CDR3 amino acids: CASSLPTKEQYF. In nucleotides, the CDR3 is TGTGCCAGCAGCTTGCCTACCAAGGAGCAGTACTTC.

The V call is TRBV4-2, the J call TRBJ2-2, with 8 bases lining up with TRBD1. The germline gives CDR1 LGHNA, CDR2 YNFKEQ. The CDR3 sequence is 16 residues long. V dropped 4 bases and J dropped 3; count of bases not matched to a gene: 7. CDR3 loop: CASSRDRQGYTGELFF. The CDR3 nucleotides are TGTGCCAGCAGCCGCGACAGACAGGGGTACACCGGGGAGCTGTTTTTT.